This paragraph reports one TCR beta chain. Its target is unknown. These data come from a study of post-analysis software for immune sequencing data. General study points: Multiple sclerosis patients had significantly lower normalized Chao1 diversity than controls. The study found TRBV5-6, TRBV5-1 and TRBV20-1 among roughly 5 TRBV segments more frequent in patients than controls.

TCR beta cDNA libraries had unique molecular identifiers. TCRdb processed the PCR reads anew with MiXCR; each CDR3 protein has one entry. This sample has hundreds of thousands of distinct CDR3 sequences, with roughly 27% found just once. The V gene end was trimmed by 8 bases and the J gene end by 4 bases; junction bases not matched to a gene: 7. The CDR3 extends over 13 amino acids. The germline CDR1 and CDR2 sequences are SGHTA and FQGNSA. The genes are TRBV7-2 and TRBJ1-2, with TRBD1 matching 7 bases. Sequencing was done on a sample of blood. This clonotype originated in a girl aged 10 to 17 with multiple sclerosis. This CDR3 is CASRGRQGYGYTF. The CDR3 DNA is TGTGCCAGCCGGGGTCGACAGGGCTATGGCTACACCTTC.